The 15 T cell receptor beta chains given below trace back to one sample, sequenced in a study of shared clonotypes between healthy human individuals. Using immunoSEQ multiplex PCR, the repertoire was profiled, and TCRdb retains in-frame clones only, with some absent. The data show some 1.1 million clones, 60% to 85% seen once. The sequencing input was memory CD4+ T cells from PBMCs. Subset given: CD45RA-negative fraction. The receptors stem from a man aged 18 to 35 in good health. Some clones in this sample may be carry-over from other donors' samples.

This clone was detected only once. The sample has other DNA sequences that encode this CDR3 too. The V call is TRBV20-1, the J call TRBJ2-1, with D unclear. The length of the CDR3 is 11 residues. V lost 6 bases to trimming and J lost 10 bases, with 13 bases between them. Per germline, CDR1 DFQATT and CDR2 SNEGSKA (reference sequence). Here the CDR3 reads CSAALAEEQFF. DNA for the CDR3: TGCAGTGCGGCCTTAGCAGAGGAGCAGTTCTTC.

For this clone: Other nucleotide sequences in the sample specify the same CDR3. The rearrangement joins TRBV18 to TRBJ2-1; D gene unclear. The CDR3 is 12 amino acids. Germline lookup yields CDR1 KGHSH and CDR2 LQKENI. V gave up 1 base and J gave up 7 bases, with 5 bases separating them. CDR3 sequence (DNA): TGTGCCAGCTCACCACTGAGAAATGAGCAGTTCTTC. As protein: CASSPLRNEQFF.

Remarks on this clone: The sample contains more than one DNA sequence encoding this CDR3. The chain employs TRBV11-3 and TRBJ2-7; D gene ambiguous. CDR3 length: 13 residues. V lost 3 bases to trimming and J lost 2 bases, with 8 bases between them. CDR1 and CDR2 from the germline V gene are SGHNT and YENEEA. Written as DNA, the CDR3 is TGTGCCAGCAGCTTGGGCTTAGCCTACGAGCAGTACTTC. Protein: CASSLGLAYEQYF.

Of note for this clone: This CDR3 is also generated by other DNA sequences in the sample. CDR3 loop: CASSYSGRGNQPQHF. CDR3 DNA: TGTGCCAGCAGTTACTCCGGGAGAGGCAATCAGCCCCAGCATTTT. The rearrangement joins TRBV6-6 to TRBJ1-5, with D unclear. The CDR3 contains 15 residues. V gave up 0 bases and J gave up 2 bases, with 8 bases separating them. Looked up from germline, CDR1 is MNHNY and CDR2 is SVGAGI (reference sequence).

The J gene is TRBJ2-3, the V gene TRBV23-1; perhaps D is TRBD1 or TRBD2 (5 bases each). TRBV23-1 is recorded as an ORF, its role being uncertain. This CDR3 comprises 15 residues. With 0 bases removed from V and 6 bases from J, the gap between germline ends came to 13 bases. The CDR3 loop reads CASSQSSGSRDTQYF. The DNA for the CDR3 is TGCGCCAGCAGTCAATCGTCAGGGAGTAGGGATACGCAGTATTTT.

This clone has just one count. V usage is TRBV5-4 and J usage is TRBJ2-3; 11 bases align to TRBD2. CDR1 and CDR2 (germline): SGHNT, YYREEE (reference sequence). Trimming cost V 3 bases and J 2 bases; bases outside gene matches: 2. The CDR3 contains 15 residues. The CDR3 DNA sequence: TGTGCCAGCAGCTCACTAGCGGGAGCCACAGATACGCAGTATTTT. This encodes CASSSLAGATDTQYF. Full variable domain (outside the CDR3, taken from reference TRBV5-4 and TRBJ2-3): ETGVTQSPTHLIKTRGQQVTLRCSSQSGHNTVSWYQQALGQGPQFIFQYYREEENGRGNFPPRFSGLQFPNYSSELNVNALELDDSALYLCASSSLAGATDTQYFGPGTRLTVL.

This rearrangement joins TRBV7-6 to TRBJ2-7, with D perhaps matching TRBD1 (5 bases). Trimming left V 1 base short and J 7 bases short, with 8 bases between. The CDR3 loop spans 12 amino acids. Germline loops: CDR1 SGHVS, CDR2 FNYEAQ. The CDR3 sequence: CASSLGGSEQYF. DNA of the CDR3: TGTGCCAGCAGCTTAGGGGGCAGTGAGCAGTACTTC. Variable domain in full (rest from reference TRBV7-6 and TRBJ2-7): GAGVSQSPRYKVTKRGQDVALRCDPISGHVSLYWYRQALGQGPEFLTYFNYEAQQDKSGLPNDRFSAERPEGSISTLTIQRTEQRDSAMYRCASSLGGSEQYFGPGTRLTVT.

The chain employs TRBV7-2 and TRBJ2-5, with TRBD2 as a possible D gene (5 bases). CDR1 is SGHTA, CDR2 FQGNSA, per germline. Trimming cost V 1 base and J 4 bases, with 7 bases left between them. This CDR3 is built from 13 residues. For the CDR3, the DNA is TGTGCCAGCAGCTTAGTTCGGGGAGAGACCCAGTACTTC. It yields the protein CASSLVRGETQYF.

The chain links TRBV6-1 to TRBJ2-7, with TRBD2 as a possible D gene (5 bases). This CDR3 has 16 amino acids. Germline V lookup: CDR1 MNHNS, CDR2 SASEGT. Trimming cost V 2 bases and J 0 bases, with 14 bases left between them. The CDR3 DNA sequence: TGTGCCAGCAGTGAATTACTAGGAACCATCTCCTACGAGCAGTACTTC. This gives the protein CASSELLGTISYEQYF.

The chain joins TRBV4-1 to TRBJ2-7; tentative D call: TRBD1 (6 bases). V lost 3 bases and J lost 5, with 17 bases in between. CDR3 length: 15 residues. Germline CDR1 MGHRA, CDR2 YSYEKL. CDR3 region: CASSHSGQSLDEQYF. The CDR3 DNA is TGCGCCAGCAGCCACTCCGGACAGTCGCTAGACGAGCAGTACTTC.

The V gene is TRBV14, the J gene TRBJ1-4; D is ambiguous. CDR3 length: 14 residues. The V gene's germline CDR1 is SGHDN and CDR2 FVKESK. The V and J ends lost 0 bases and 11 bases respectively, with 13 bases between them. In DNA form, the CDR3 reads TGTGCCAGCAGCCAAGATCTTCAGTATGGGAAACTGTTTTTT. Translating gives CASSQDLQYGKLFF. Together with reference TRBV14 and TRBJ1-4, the CDR3 gives the full variable domain: EAGVTQFPSHSVIEKGQTVTLRCDPISGHDNLYWYRRVMGKEIKFLLHFVKESKQDESGMPNNRFLAERTGGTYSTLKVQPAELEDSGVYFCASSQDLQYGKLFFGSGTQLSVL.

This clone has just one count. Other DNA sequences in the sample encode the same CDR3. This chain joins TRBV7-3 and TRBJ2-5, with D perhaps matching TRBD1 (5 bases). Trimming left V 5 bases short and J 3 bases short, with 10 bases between. The germline gives CDR1 SGHTA, CDR2 FQGTGA. This CDR3 is built from 13 residues. This chain's CDR3 is CASSPTREETQYF. CDR3 in DNA: TGTGCCAGCAGCCCGACCAGGGAAGAGACCCAGTACTTC. Together with reference TRBV7-3 and TRBJ2-5, the CDR3 gives the full variable domain: GAGVSQTPSNKVTEKGKYVELRCDPISGHTALYWYRQSLGQGPEFLIYFQGTGAADDSGLPNDRFFAVRPEGSVSTLKIQRTERGDSAVYLCASSPTREETQYFGPGTRLLVL.

This clone was seen a few times. The chain has TRBV7-2 and TRBJ1-1; D not resolved. The germline V gene has CDR1 SGHTA and CDR2 FQGNSA. This CDR3 is built from 15 residues. The V and J ends lost 1 base and 1 base respectively, with 10 bases between them. The CDR3 DNA sequence: TGTGCCAGCAGCTTAGGCCTCGGGGAGAACACTGAAGCTTTCTTT. Translation gives CASSLGLGENTEAFF. Full variable domain (outside the CDR3, taken from reference TRBV7-2 and TRBJ1-1): GAGVSQSPSNKVTEKGKDVELRCDPISGHTALYWYRQSLGQGLEFLIYFQGNSAPDKSGLPSDRFSAERTGGSVSTLTIQRTQQEDSAVYLCASSLGLGENTEAFFGQGTRLTVV.

This clone was counted a few times. The J gene is TRBJ2-2, the V gene TRBV6-6; D is unclear. Germline loops: CDR1 MNHNY, CDR2 SVGAGI (reference sequence). This CDR3 spans 13 amino acids. V shed 6 bases and J shed 4 bases, with 9 bases lying between them. As DNA, the CDR3 is TGTGCCAGCAGCCCCCTACCCACCGGGGAGCTGTTTTTT. Amino acids: CASSPLPTGELFF.

V and J are TRBV6-4 and TRBJ2-3; 8 nucleotides line up with TRBD2. V shed 9 bases and J 4 bases; nucleotides not matched to a gene: 9. The CDR3 consists of 14 residues. Looked up from germline, CDR1 is MRHNA and CDR2 is SNTAGT. The DNA of the CDR3 is TGTGCCAGTAGCGCCGGGACTAGGGCAGATACGCAGTATTTT. Protein product: CASSAGTRADTQYF.